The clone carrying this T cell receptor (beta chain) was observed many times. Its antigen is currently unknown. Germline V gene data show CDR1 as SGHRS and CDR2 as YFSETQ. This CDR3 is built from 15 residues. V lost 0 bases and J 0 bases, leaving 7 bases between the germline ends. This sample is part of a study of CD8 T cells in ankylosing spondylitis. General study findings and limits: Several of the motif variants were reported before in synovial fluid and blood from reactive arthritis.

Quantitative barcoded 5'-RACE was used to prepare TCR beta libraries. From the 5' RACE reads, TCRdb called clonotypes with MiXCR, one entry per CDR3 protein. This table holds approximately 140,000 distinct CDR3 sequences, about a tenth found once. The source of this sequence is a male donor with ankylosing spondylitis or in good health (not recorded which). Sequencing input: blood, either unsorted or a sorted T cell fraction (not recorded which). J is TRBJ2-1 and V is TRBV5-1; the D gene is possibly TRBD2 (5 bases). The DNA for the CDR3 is TGCGCCAGCAGCTTGGGAGGGAGCTCCTACAATGAGCAGTTCTTC. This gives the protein CASSLGGSSYNEQFF.